Included here is one T cell receptor beta chain sequence, with context. The target antigen is unknown. Generated by immunoSEQ multiplex PCR, the TCRdb table keeps only in-frame clones and is missing some. The sample lists 25,000 to 30,000 clones; around 80% were seen once. Stated time point: week 23, last vaccination. In the vaccine, a single dose held 300 ug of the mutant IDH1 20-mer peptide, along with topical imiquimod. Per the germline V gene, CDR1 is MNHNS and CDR2 is SASEGT. The CDR3 is 16 amino acids. With 4 bases removed from V and 1 base from J, the gap between germline ends came to 16 bases. This record belongs to a study of a mutant IDH1 vaccine in newly diagnosed glioma. Background on the study: Vaccination was launched 4-6 weeks after radiotherapy alone, or with temozolomide cycles.

General observations from the study: Patients mounted vaccine-induced immune responses in 93.3% of cases. Seemingly, top peripheral T cell clonotype changes bore no relation to pseudoprogression.

The specimen comprised PBMCs, sampled from a glioma patient whose treatment included an IDH1 peptide vaccine. The TCR comes from a woman in her 30s with glioma. The chain is built from TRBV6-1 and TRBJ1-1, with D perhaps matching TRBD1 (6 bases). CDR3 nucleotide sequence: TGTGCCAGCAGTGTGGGCAGGGGCGCTTCGAACACTGAAGCTTTCTTT. Protein sequence: CASSVGRGASNTEAFF.